This note documents a single TCR beta chain sequence. The data were obtained in a study of blood T cell repertoires in COVID-19. This CDR3 has 19 amino acids. Trimming removed 1 base from V and 5 bases from J, with 26 bases in between. Germline V gives CDR1 KGHSH, CDR2 LQKENI. The table came from immunoSEQ multiplex PCR; TCRdb's copy has only in-frame clones and leaves some out. This sample has under 150,000 clones, with about 85% found just once. The genes are TRBV18 and TRBJ1-1, with a possible D match to TRBD1 (5 bases). This TCR came from a human donor in a cohort sampled during active COVID-19. Input material: peripheral blood. The CDR3 coding sequence is TGTGCCAGCTCACCACGAGCCCAGCCGGGACTGCTGAGGGTAACTGAAGCTTTCTTT. Translated: CASSPRAQPGLLRVTEAFF.